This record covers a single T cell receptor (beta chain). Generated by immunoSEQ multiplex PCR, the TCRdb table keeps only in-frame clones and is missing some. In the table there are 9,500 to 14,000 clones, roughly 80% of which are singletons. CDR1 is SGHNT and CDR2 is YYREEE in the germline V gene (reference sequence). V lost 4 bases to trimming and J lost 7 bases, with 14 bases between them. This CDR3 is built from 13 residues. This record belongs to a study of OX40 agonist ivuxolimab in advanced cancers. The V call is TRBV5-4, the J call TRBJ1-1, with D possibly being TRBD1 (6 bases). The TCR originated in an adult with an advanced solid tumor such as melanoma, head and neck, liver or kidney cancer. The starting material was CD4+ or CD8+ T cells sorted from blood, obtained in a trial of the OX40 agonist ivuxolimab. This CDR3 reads CASSHHPDSEAFF. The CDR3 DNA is TGTGCCAGCAGCCACCACCCGGACAGTGAAGCTTTCTTT.